This T cell receptor beta chain was captured by sequencing in a study of monozygotic twins with inflammatory bowel disease (dated by TCRdb to the late 2010s). For the study in its entirety: The complete study included around 30 monozygotic twin pairs: 19 IBD-discordant Danish pairs and nine German pairs, of which four were IBD-concordant and five were IBD-discordant. Each individual had, on average, about 151 000 unique TCRalpha sequences and 181 000 unique TCRbeta sequences available for analysis. Within discordant pairs, disease-associated traits were sought mainly by comparing IBD patients with their genetically identical healthy co-twins. Study-wide conclusions, independent of this receptor: No single strong signal or clonotype linked to IBD turned up in the results, so the idea that one exists was not supported. Concordant and discordant twins showed no difference in repertoire similarity, possibly because of limited statistical power. Because patients received different immunosuppressive treatments, the repertoires may have picked up extra background noise and variability between individuals. Distinction between different T cell subtypes could not be achieved in the analysis. IBD patients shared fewer clonotypes with other individuals than healthy twins did, most markedly in patients showing signs of disease activity. A decrease in TCRbeta repertoire diversity, as measured by inverse Simpson index, was observed in IBD patients compared with their healthy co-twins.

The library came from 5' RACE. The input for every TCR library was roughly 3,300 ng of total RNA. For each sample, cDNA synthesis was carried out in eight separate reactions using SMARTScribe reverse transcriptase. During cDNA synthesis, template switching was used to introduce unique molecular identifiers that contained a 6-nucleotide sample barcode. Two nested PCRs of about 16 and 10 cycles amplified the TCRalpha and TCRbeta cDNA, and bead purification followed each PCR. Before amplification, the cDNA was treated with uracil DNA-glycosylase and purified using the QIAquick PCR purification kit. The second PCR was the step at which Illumina TruSeq-compatible adapters and sample-specific barcodes were added. TapeStation and Qubit were used to check library quality and concentration, and roughly 4.9 ng of each library was pooled. The pooled libraries were sequenced with 2 x 100 bp reads and custom sequencing primers on an Illumina HiSeq2500 single-index Rapid Run. The source study handled its data this way. MiGEC version 1.2.6 was used for UMI-based consensus assembly to correct PCR and sequencing errors. MiXCR version 2.1.1 was used for V(D)J alignment, clonotype assembly and CDR3 extraction. To normalise gene usage, clonotype sharing and MAIT/NKT TCR abundance, the analysis used the top 1000, 10 000 and 20 000 clonotypes per sample. After downsampling to 27 000 UMIs, diversity was calculated as the inverse Simpson index using the vegan R package. Statistical testing used paired Mann-Whitney U tests on the discordant twin pairs and applied Benjamini-Hochberg correction for multiple testing. Each entry corresponds to one CDR3 protein sequence from reads that TCRdb reprocessed, and DNA is not given. Here the V and J calls rest on TCRdb's processing, not on the authors' analysis. The data table for this sample lists about 330,000 distinct CDR3 sequences. The ten largest clonotypes hold approximately 2% of the sample.

From each donor, a roughly 2.7 ml peripheral blood sample was drawn into PAXgene tubes and stored at -80 degrees C. Without T cell sorting, total RNA was isolated from whole blood using the PAXgene blood miRNA kit on an automated QIAcube. Peripheral blood from monozygotic twin pairs, either concordant or discordant for inflammatory bowel disease, underwent deep TCRalpha and TCRbeta repertoire profiling that used unique molecular barcoding. Smoking habits were recorded for all twin pairs, with individuals classified as current, former or never smokers. On this clonotype: The clone's antigen remains unknown.

The sequence was collected from a human donor with ulcerative colitis or Crohn's disease, or a healthy co-twin of an affected twin (not recorded which). Sequenced input: blood.

The CDR3 region: CASRRQPSRIAKNIQYF. The chain joins TRBV28 to TRBJ2-4; TCRdb lists TRBD1, though no DNA is available to test this call. From the cysteine through the phenylalanine, the CDR3 covers 17 amino acids. A DNA sequence was not provided. CDR1 and CDR2 are read off the germline V gene as MDHEN and SYDVKM.